This TCR beta chain was sequenced for a study of tumor-infiltrating lymphocytes in primary liver carcinoma. About the research overall: Surgical resection served as treatment for the primary liver carcinoma of these patients. General study points: Among the pair types, tumor region pairs showed more overlap than tumor-adjacent and tumor-blood pairs. Tumors had a top-250-clone fraction that was significantly higher than blood (p = 0.039).

Out of unsorted whole blood came the blood RNA, and germline DNA was extracted as well. Among the patients, all had chronic HBV infection and none had been treated. TCR beta cDNA came from roughly 0.45 ug total RNA, primed with a constant-region primer. Three rounds of nested multiplex PCR with slightly modified ARM-PCR produced TCR beta libraries. The first two PCR rounds, approximately 10 cycles each, used TRBV1-TRBV30 forward primers and a C-beta reverse primer. MiXCR, run by TCRdb on the multiplex PCR reads, gives a single entry per CDR3 protein. The sample consists of 310,000 or so distinct CDR3 sequences, 50% to 75% of them appearing once. Germline values: CDR1 SGHDT, CDR2 YYEEEE. The CDR3 has 16 amino acids. The V segment lost 2 bases and the J segment 0 bases; nucleotides outside the gene matches: 4. Comments on this clonotype: Antigen specificity is unknown. This may be a read error, as it is one base from a much larger clone.

The chain employs TRBV5-6 and TRBJ2-1; 8 positions agree with TRBD2. Sequencing input: peripheral blood. This TCR was sampled from a woman in her 30s with primary liver carcinoma and hepatitis B virus infection. CDR3 nucleotides: TGTGCCAGCAGCTTAATTAGCGGGGTCTCCTACAATGAGCAGTTCTTC. Protein sequence: CASSLISGVSYNEQFF. Using reference TRBV5-6 and TRBJ2-1 for the parts outside the CDR3, the full variable domain is DAGVTQSPTHLIKTRGQQVTLRCSPKSGHDTVSWYQQALGQGPQFIFQYYEEEERQRGNFPDRFSGHQFPNYSSELNVNALLLGDSALYLCASSLISGVSYNEQFFGPGTRLTVL.